This T cell receptor (beta chain) is from a study of blood T cells in healthy people across ages. With respect to this clonotype: Its antigen is as yet unknown.

Study results and limitations: Greater diversity and more naive CD4+ cells were seen in long-lived donors than in aged donors. A strong correlation was found between TCR beta diversity and the percentage of naive T cells.

Sample-barcoded 5' priming and a J-beta primer mix drove a second PCR of roughly 6 to 12 cycles. TCRdb independently ran MiXCR on the 5' RACE reads; one entry per CDR3 protein. The sample holds roughly 800,000 distinct CDR3 sequences, more than 25% seen once. The sample also formed part of further work on T cells of mothers and their children.

The clonotype originates from a boy younger than 18 in good health. Sample: blood.

CDR3 region: CASSPRTSGGSSETQYF. Here the CDR3 DNA reads TGTGCCAGCTCACCACGGACTAGCGGGGGCTCTTCAGAGACCCAGTACTTC. V usage is TRBV18 and J usage is TRBJ2-5, with TRBD2 matching 13 bases. The CDR3 is made up of 17 amino acids. J was trimmed by 4 bases and V by 1 base; bases with no gene match: 6. Per germline, CDR1 KGHSH and CDR2 LQKENI.